The clone carrying this T cell receptor (beta chain) occurred once. This CDR3 contains 15 residues. With V trimmed by 1 base and J by 3 bases, 5 bases remained unmatched. CDR1 and CDR2 (germline): LNHDA, SQIVND (reference sequence). Produced via immunoSEQ multiplex PCR; TCRdb's table is partial and in-frame only. The table has 250,000 to 300,000 clones, roughly 80% seen once. The data were taken from a study of blood T cell repertoires in COVID-19. Specimen: PBMCs or T cells enriched from blood (not recorded which). The V gene is TRBV19, the J gene TRBJ1-2, with 7 bases identical to TRBD1. This sequence was found in a man aged 40-49 years who had been exposed to COVID-19. CDR3 nucleotides: TGTGCCAGTAGTATAGGGACAGGATTTGACTATGGCTACACCTTC. Residues: CASSIGTGFDYGYTF. Combining the CDR3 with reference TRBV19 and TRBJ1-2 gives the whole variable domain DGGITQSPKYLFRKEGQNVTLSCEQNLNHDAMYWYRQDPGQGLRLIYYSQIVNDFQKGDIAEGYSVSREKKESFPLTVTSAQKNPTAFYLCASSIGTGFDYGYTFGSGTRLTVV.